A single T cell receptor (beta chain) is shown here with its context. The data originate from a study of blood T cell repertoires in COVID-19. The CDR3 has 14 amino acids. CDR1 is MNHEY, CDR2 SVGAGI, per germline. V shed 7 bases and J 7 bases; nucleotides not matched to a gene: 8. Clones were read by immunoSEQ multiplex PCR, and TCRdb kept only the in-frame ones, dropping some. The top ten hold less than 14% of the sample, which has 200,000 to 250,000 clones, approximately 90% seen once. This sequence was found in a man aged 25 to 45 who had recovered from COVID-19. Sequencing was carried out using PBMCs or T cells enriched from blood (not recorded which). This chain connects TRBV6-5 to TRBJ2-2, with 8 bases that match TRBD2. The CDR3 DNA reads as TGTGCCAGCACCGGACTAGCCAAAATCGGGGAGCTGTTTTTT. It is translated as CASTGLAKIGELFF.